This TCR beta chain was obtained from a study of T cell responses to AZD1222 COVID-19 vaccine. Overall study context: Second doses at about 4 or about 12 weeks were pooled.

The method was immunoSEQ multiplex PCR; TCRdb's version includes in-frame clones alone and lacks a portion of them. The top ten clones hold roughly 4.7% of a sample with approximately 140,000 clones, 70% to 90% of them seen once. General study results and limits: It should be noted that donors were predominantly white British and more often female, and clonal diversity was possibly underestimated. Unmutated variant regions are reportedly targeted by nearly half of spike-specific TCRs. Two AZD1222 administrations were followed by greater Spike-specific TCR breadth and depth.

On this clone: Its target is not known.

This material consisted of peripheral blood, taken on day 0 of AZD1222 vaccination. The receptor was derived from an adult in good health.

CDR3 bases: TGTGCCATCTTAACGGACAGGGAGACTGAAGCTTTCTTT. Protein product: CAILTDRETEAFF. This rearrangement joins TRBV10-3 to TRBJ1-1, with 8 bases identical to TRBD1. J was trimmed by 5 bases and V by 8 bases; bases with no gene match: 7. The germline V gene has CDR1 ENHRY and CDR2 SYGVKD. The CDR3 is 13 residues long.